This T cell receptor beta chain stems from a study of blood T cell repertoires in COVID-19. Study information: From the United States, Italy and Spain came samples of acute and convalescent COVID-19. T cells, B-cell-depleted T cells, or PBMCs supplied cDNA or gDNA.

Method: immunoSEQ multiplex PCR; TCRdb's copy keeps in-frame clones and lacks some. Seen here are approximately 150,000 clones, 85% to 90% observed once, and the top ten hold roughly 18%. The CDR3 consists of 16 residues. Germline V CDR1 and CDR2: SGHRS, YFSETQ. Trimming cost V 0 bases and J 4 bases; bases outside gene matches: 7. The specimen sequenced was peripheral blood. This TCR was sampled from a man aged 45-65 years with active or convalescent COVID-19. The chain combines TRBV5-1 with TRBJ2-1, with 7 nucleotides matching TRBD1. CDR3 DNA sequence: TGCGCCAGCAGCTTGGCAGGGGGAGAGATTTACAATGAGCAGTTCTTC. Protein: CASSLAGGEIYNEQFF.